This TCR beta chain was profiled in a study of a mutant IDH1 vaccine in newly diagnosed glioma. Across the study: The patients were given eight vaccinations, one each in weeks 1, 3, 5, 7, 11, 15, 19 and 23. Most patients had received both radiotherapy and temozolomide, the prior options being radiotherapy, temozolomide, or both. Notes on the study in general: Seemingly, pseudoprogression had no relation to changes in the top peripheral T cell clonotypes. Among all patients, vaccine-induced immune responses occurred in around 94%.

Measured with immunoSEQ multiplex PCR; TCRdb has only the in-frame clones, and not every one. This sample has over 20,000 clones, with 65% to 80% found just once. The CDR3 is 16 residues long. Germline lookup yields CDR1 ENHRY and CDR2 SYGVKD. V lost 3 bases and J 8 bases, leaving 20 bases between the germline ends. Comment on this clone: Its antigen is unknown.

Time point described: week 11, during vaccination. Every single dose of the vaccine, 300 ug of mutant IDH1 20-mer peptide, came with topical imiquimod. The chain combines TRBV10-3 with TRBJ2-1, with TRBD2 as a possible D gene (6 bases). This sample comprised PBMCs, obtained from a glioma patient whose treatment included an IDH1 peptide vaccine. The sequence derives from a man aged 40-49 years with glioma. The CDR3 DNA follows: TGTGCCATCAGTGAAAATTGGTCGGGAGCCGCTGATGAGCAGTTCTTC. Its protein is CAISENWSGAADEQFF.